This T cell receptor beta chain was documented in a study of cytomegalovirus exposure and HLA in healthy donors. General study results and limits: Among TCR beta chains of equal frequency, HLA-associated ones were more clonally expanded in a later analysis.

This clone came up a few times. Its specificity is unknown. Additional DNA sequences in this sample encode the identical CDR3. Germline V gene data show CDR1 as SGHNT and CDR2 as YYREEE (reference sequence). With V trimmed by 3 bases and J by 4 bases, 2 bases remained unmatched. CDR3 length: 14 residues. Both 60 Vbeta primers and 13 Jbeta primers went into the PCR. Only in-frame clones appear in the TCRdb table, and some are missing; sequencing was by immunoSEQ multiplex PCR. The sample records approximately 190,000 clones, 75% to 90% being singletons. This sequence joins TRBV5-4 and TRBJ2-5, with TRBD2 identical over 11 bases. This TCR was recovered from a woman under 30 in good health and CMV-seronegative. The source material was PBMCs. As DNA, the CDR3 is TGTGCCAGCAGCTCCGGACTAGCGGGAGAGACCCAGTACTTC. Encoded protein: CASSSGLAGETQYF. Filled out from reference TRBV5-4 and TRBJ2-5, the complete variable domain reads ETGVTQSPTHLIKTRGQQVTLRCSSQSGHNTVSWYQQALGQGPQFIFQYYREEENGRGNFPPRFSGLQFPNYSSELNVNALELDDSALYLCASSSGLAGETQYFGPGTRLLVL.